This T cell receptor (beta chain) was sequenced during a study of OX40 agonist ivuxolimab in advanced cancers. Study results and caveats: The specificity for antigen of the expanded peripheral T cells was not determined. The average count of expanded clones was higher among CD8+ T cells than among CD4+. Some nonresponders also had low normalized T-cell clonal expansion.

The germline gives CDR1 SQVTM, CDR2 ANQGSEA. CDR3 length: 13 residues. V lost 5 bases to trimming and J lost 1 base, with 11 bases between them. Only in-frame clones appear in the TCRdb table, and some are missing; sequencing was by immunoSEQ multiplex PCR. Of 72,000 or so clones in the sample, about 86% were seen once. As regards this clone: What it binds is not known.

Peripheral blood came from all dose cohorts at three timepoints. The sequencing used CD4+ or CD8+ T cells sorted from blood, collected in a trial of the OX40 agonist ivuxolimab. This sequence was found in an adult with an advanced solid tumor such as melanoma, head and neck, liver or kidney cancer. The chain recombines TRBV29-1 with TRBJ1-1; D uncertain. CDR3 bases: TGCAGCGTTAAGGAAGTGGGGAACACTGAAGCTTTCTTT. This codes for CSVKEVGNTEAFF.